Below, 32 T cell receptor beta chains from the same sample are listed, as sequenced in a study of T cell changes during pregnancy in multiple sclerosis. Sequenced by immunoSEQ multiplex PCR; TCRdb stores in-frame clones only, minus some. Of some 64,000 clones listed, more than 75% are singletons. The input for sequencing was peripheral blood, taken in the first trimester of pregnancy. The source of these receptors is a female donor in good health, enrolled as a control in a pregnancy study.

The genes are TRBV5-1 and TRBJ2-3; 12 bases match TRBD1. The CDR3 extends over 18 amino acids. Germline values: CDR1 SGHRS, CDR2 YFSETQ. V was pared by 4 bases and J by 5 bases, with 14 bases of the junction left unmatched. In nucleotides, the CDR3 is TGCGCCAGCAGCCCCTCACCGGCGGGACAGGGGGCGGGAGATACGCAGTATTTT. Protein product: CASSPSPAGQGAGDTQYF. Using reference TRBV5-1 and TRBJ2-3 for the parts outside the CDR3, the full variable domain is KAGVTQTPRYLIKTRGQQVTLSCSPISGHRSVSWYQQTPGQGLQFLFEYFSETQRNKGNFPGRFSGRQFSNSRSEMNVSTLELGDSALYLCASSPSPAGQGAGDTQYFGPGTRLTVL.

The gene calls are TRBV19 and TRBJ1-1; TRBD1 might be the D (6 bases). Trimming left V 2 bases short and J 3 bases short, with 19 bases between. The CDR3 runs to 17 residues. Germline V CDR1 and CDR2: LNHDA, SQIVND (reference sequence). The CDR3 sequence is CASSINNRAWGDTEAFF. CDR3 DNA sequence: TGTGCCAGTAGTATAAATAACAGGGCTTGGGGCGACACTGAAGCTTTCTTT.

The V call is TRBV2, the J call TRBJ2-2; no reliable D call. V lost 6 bases and J lost 3, with 11 bases in between. CDR3 length: 14 amino acids. CDR1 is SNHLY and CDR2 is FYNNEI in the germline V gene. For the CDR3, the DNA is TGTGCCAGCAGCCCTAGACCCCACACCGGGGAGCTGTTTTTT. Translating gives CASSPRPHTGELFF.

This clone has only one observation. The chain recombines TRBV15 with TRBJ2-2; possible D gene TRBD1, 5 bases. Trimming left V 0 bases short and J 7 bases short, with 12 bases between. The germline gives CDR1 LNHNV, CDR2 YYDKDF (reference sequence). The CDR3 has 15 amino acids. In nucleotides, the CDR3 is TGTGCCACCAGCAGAGAGTCGCAGGGAATCGGGGAGCTGTTTTTT. This codes for CATSRESQGIGELFF.

This chain links TRBV6-5 with TRBJ2-2; 7 bases map to TRBD2. The germline V gene has CDR1 MNHEY and CDR2 SVGAGI. The V segment lost 10 bases and the J segment 2 bases; nucleotides outside the gene matches: 7. The length of the CDR3 is 14 residues. CDR3: CATKRGRNTGELFF. CDR3 bases: TGTGCCACCAAGCGGGGAAGAAACACCGGGGAGCTGTTTTTT.

The chain recombines TRBV15 with TRBJ2-7; D gene ambiguous. This CDR3 spans 15 amino acids. V lost 0 bases and J lost 6, with 15 bases in between. CDR1 and CDR2 (germline): LNHNV, YYDKDF (reference sequence). The CDR3 DNA reads TGTGCCACCAGCAGAGAATTAGACTCCTCAGTCGAGCAGTACTTC. Its translation is CATSRELDSSVEQYF. Supplemented by reference TRBV15 and TRBJ2-7, the full variable domain reads DAMVIQNPRYQVTQFGKPVTLSCSQTLNHNVMYWYQQKSSQAPKLLFHYYDKDFNNEADTPDNFQSRRPNTSFCFLDIRSPGLGDTAMYLCATSRELDSSVEQYFGPGTRLTVT.

The CDR3 reads CASSMRLAGIPDTQYF. CDR3 bases: TGTGCCAGCAGCATGCGACTAGCGGGAATCCCAGATACGCAGTATTTT. The V call is TRBV9, the J call TRBJ2-3; 11 bases fit TRBD2. This CDR3 has 16 amino acids. CDR1 is SGDLS, CDR2 YYNGEE, per germline. Unmatched junction bases numbered 8, after V lost 4 bases and J lost 4 bases.

The chain has TRBV5-1 and TRBJ2-1; TRBD1 agrees at 8 bases. The germline gives CDR1 SGHRS, CDR2 YFSETQ. The length of the CDR3 is 15 residues. Germline trimming cut 7 bases from V and 4 bases from J; bases unmatched to any gene: 10. CDR3 region: CASRPSGQAYNEQFF. The CDR3 region has the DNA TGCGCCAGCCGACCATCGGGACAGGCATACAATGAGCAGTTCTTC.

V and J are TRBV6-5 and TRBJ1-1; D not resolved. This CDR3 comprises 11 residues. Trimming removed 7 bases at V and 10 bases at J, with 13 bases between. The germline CDR1 and CDR2 sequences are MNHEY and SVGAGI. The DNA for the CDR3 is TGTGCCAGCAATGGATGGGGAGGAGCTTTCTTT. It encodes CASNGWGGAFF.

The CDR3 reads CASSLARGPEETQYF. CDR3 bases: TGTGCCAGCAGCTTGGCGCGGGGCCCTGAAGAGACCCAGTACTTC. The chain has TRBV7-9 and TRBJ2-5; possibly TRBD2 for D (6 bases). CDR1 is SEHNR and CDR2 is FQNEAQ in the germline V gene (reference sequence). This CDR3 has 15 residues. V dropped 3 bases and J dropped 3 bases, with 14 bases sitting between them.

The rearrangement links TRBV7-9 to TRBJ1-2; 7 bases line up with TRBD1. The junction had 5 bases not matched to a gene; V was cut back by 5 bases and J by 2 bases. This CDR3 region has 14 residues. In germline, CDR1 is SEHNR, CDR2 FQNEAQ (reference sequence). This CDR3 is CASSGTTGNYGYTF. In DNA form, the CDR3 reads TGTGCCAGCAGCGGGACGACAGGGAACTATGGCTACACCTTC.

This chain links TRBV18 with TRBJ1-4, with 10 bases fitting TRBD1. This CDR3 has 13 amino acids. The germline V gene encodes CDR1 KGHSH and CDR2 LQKENI. Germline trimming cut 6 bases from V and 6 bases from J; bases unmatched to any gene: 1. In DNA form, the CDR3 reads TGTGCCAGCTCCGGGACAGGGGATGAAAAACTGTTTTTT. Its translation: CASSGTGDEKLFF. The full variable domain, completed using reference TRBV18 and TRBJ1-4, is NAGVMQNPRHLVRRRGQEARLRCSPMKGHSHVYWYRQLPEEGLKFMVYLQKENIIDESGMPKERFSAEFPKEGPSILRIQQVVRGDSAAYFCASSGTGDEKLFFGSGTQLSVL.

The V and J genes are TRBV7-9 and TRBJ1-1; D is ambiguous. The V end lost 5 bases, the J end lost 4 bases, and 8 bases lay between the germline ends. This CDR3 spans 12 amino acids. Germline loops: CDR1 SEHNR, CDR2 FQNEAQ (reference sequence). The CDR3 sequence is CASSPEGTEAFF. As DNA, the CDR3 is TGTGCCAGCAGCCCCGAGGGCACTGAAGCTTTCTTT.

The chain uses TRBV10-3 and TRBJ2-5, with a possible D match to TRBD2 (5 bases). Per the germline V gene, CDR1 is ENHRY and CDR2 is SYGVKD. Trimming cost V 3 bases and J 5 bases, with 10 bases left between them. The CDR3 covers 13 residues. CDR3 protein: CAISDGVGETQYF. The CDR3 nucleotides are TGTGCCATCAGTGACGGGGTCGGGGAGACCCAGTACTTC.

The V gene is TRBV6-5, the J gene TRBJ2-1, with TRBD2 identical over 7 bases. The V and J ends lost 8 bases and 12 bases, in that order; junction bases with no gene match: 16. From germline, CDR1 is MNHEY and CDR2 SVGAGI. The CDR3 extends over 14 amino acids. CDR3 bases: TGTGCCAGCTGGGGGGAGGGCCATTCGTTCGGGCAGTTCTTC. Residues: CASWGEGHSFGQFF.

This clone was seen a single time. V usage is TRBV9 and J usage is TRBJ1-4, with D possibly matching TRBD1 (6 bases). Germline V CDR1 and CDR2: SGDLS, YYNGEE. This CDR3 region has 16 residues. Trimming removed 0 bases at V and 7 bases at J, with 16 bases between. The CDR3 sequence is CASSVDAGTGPEKLFF. The CDR3 DNA reads as TGTGCCAGCAGCGTAGACGCTGGAACAGGGCCTGAAAAACTGTTTTTT.

The chain uses TRBV6-5 and TRBJ1-2; 9 bases match TRBD1. The length of the CDR3 is 15 residues. The ends lost 6 bases at V and 2 bases at J; junction bases unmatched: 7. Germline CDR1 is MNHEY and CDR2 is SVGAGI. CDR3 sequence reads: CASRLHTGGNYGYTF. The CDR3 DNA reads as TGTGCCAGCAGACTCCATACAGGGGGCAACTATGGCTACACCTTC.

The rearrangement uses TRBV2 and TRBJ1-2; TRBD1 might be the D (6 bases). This CDR3 spans 13 amino acids. Germline loops: CDR1 SNHLY, CDR2 FYNNEI. V was shortened by 6 bases and J by 6 bases, with 14 bases between the two germline ends. The CDR3 spells CASRGASSDGYTF. CDR3 sequence (DNA): TGTGCCAGCAGGGGGGCCTCCTCGGATGGCTACACCTTC.

The gene calls are TRBV9 and TRBJ2-7, with 12 positions matching TRBD2. V lost 7 bases, J lost 2 bases, and 16 bases stayed unmatched. CDR1 is SGDLS and CDR2 is YYNGEE in the germline V gene. CDR3 size: 18 residues. CDR3 sequence: CASRQTGTSGSSTYEQYF. The CDR3 DNA reads as TGTGCCAGCCGCCAAACCGGGACTAGCGGGTCTTCCACCTACGAGCAGTACTTC.

The rearrangement joins TRBV7-2 to TRBJ2-7; TRBD1 might be the D (6 bases). Germline V gene data show CDR1 as SGHTA and CDR2 as FQGNSA. V lost 1 base, J lost 5 bases, and 21 bases lay in between. The CDR3 length is 17 residues. In nucleotides, the CDR3 is TGTGCCAGCAGCTTAGGAATTAGTAGGGGGTCTGGCGACGAGCAGTACTTC. Its translation is CASSLGISRGSGDEQYF.

V and J are TRBV29-1 and TRBJ2-3; D unresolved. The CDR3 extends over 14 amino acids. From germline, CDR1 is SQVTM and CDR2 ANQGSEA. Trimming stripped 2 bases from V and 2 bases from J, with 11 bases between. In DNA form, the CDR3 reads TGCAGCGTTGAATACCCTGGCCCCACAGATACGCAGTATTTT. This encodes CSVEYPGPTDTQYF.

The sample holds one count of this clone. The rearrangement links TRBV6-5 to TRBJ2-1; 8 nucleotides match TRBD2. The CDR3 spans 15 residues. Trimming at V came to 6 bases and at J to 2 bases, leaving 6 bases not matched to a gene. Germline CDR1 MNHEY, CDR2 SVGAGI. The CDR3 spells CASSQLAEPYNEQFF. The CDR3 nucleotides are TGTGCCAGCAGCCAACTAGCGGAACCCTACAATGAGCAGTTCTTC.

This clone is a singleton in its sample. This sequence joins TRBV11-1 and TRBJ2-2; 7 bases agree with TRBD2. From germline, CDR1 is SGHAT and CDR2 FQDESV (reference sequence). The V and J ends lost 2 bases and 3 bases, in that order; junction bases with no gene match: 6. The CDR3 has 16 amino acids. In DNA form, the CDR3 reads TGTGCCAGCAGCTTATGGGGGGGTTTGGACACCGGGGAGCTGTTTTTT. Its protein product is CASSLWGGLDTGELFF.

The chain has TRBV29-1 and TRBJ1-2, with 8 bases lining up with TRBD1. V lost 0 bases and J lost 4; bases outside the gene matches: 4. Per germline, CDR1 SQVTM and CDR2 ANQGSEA. The CDR3 sequence is 14 residues long. The chain's CDR3 is CSVEDPGTGYGYTF. The CDR3 region has the DNA TGCAGCGTTGAAGATCCGGGGACAGGCTATGGCTACACCTTC.

This chain links TRBV7-9 with TRBJ2-3; D gene uncertain. The germline V gene encodes CDR1 SEHNR and CDR2 FQNEAQ (reference sequence). V lost 5 bases, J lost 4 bases, and 13 bases lay in between. The CDR3 consists of 14 residues. The CDR3: CASSAPYFPDTQYF. CDR3 bases: TGTGCCAGCAGCGCGCCCTATTTCCCAGATACGCAGTATTTT. The full variable domain, in which reference TRBV7-9 and TRBJ2-3 provide the parts outside the CDR3, is DTGVSQNPRHKITKRGQNVTFRCDPISEHNRLYWYRQTLGQGPEFLTYFQNEAQLEKSRLLSDRFSAERPKGSFSTLEIQRTEQGDSAMYLCASSAPYFPDTQYFGPGTRLTVL.

The V and J genes are TRBV6-5 and TRBJ2-3, with 9 bases aligning to TRBD1. The trim removed 4 bases at V and 4 bases at J, leaving 9 bases unmatched. Germline V gene data show CDR1 as MNHEY and CDR2 as SVGAGI. This CDR3 comprises 16 residues. CDR3 DNA: TGTGCCAGCAGTTGCCGGGACAGGGATGTCCCAGATACGCAGTATTTT. It specifies CASSCRDRDVPDTQYF.

This chain joins TRBV4-2 and TRBJ2-3; D uncertain. Germline V CDR1 and CDR2: LGHNA, YNFKEQ. The germline V and J ends were trimmed by 1 base and 2 bases, with 13 bases remaining between them. The CDR3 totals 16 residues. DNA for the CDR3: TGTGCCAGCAGCCAAGGGGCTCCCAGGATCACAGATACGCAGTATTTT. Its protein is CASSQGAPRITDTQYF.

The genes are TRBV4-3 and TRBJ2-3; TRBD1 matches 7 bases. This CDR3 is 15 amino acids long. Looked up from germline, CDR1 is LGHNA and CDR2 is YSLEER. J lost 3 bases, V lost 1 base, and 4 bases had no gene match. CDR3 sequence (DNA): TGCGCCAGCAGCCAAGGGGGACAGCCTACAGATACGCAGTATTTT. Protein: CASSQGGQPTDTQYF.

This clone was seen just once. This chain links TRBV11-2 with TRBJ2-3; 7 bases are shared with TRBD2. Trimming at V came to 3 bases and at J to 2 bases, leaving 5 bases not matched to a gene. CDR3 size: 15 residues. Germline CDR1 reads SGHAT; CDR2 reads FQNNGV. CDR3 bases: TGTGCCAGCAGCTTGCTAGCGGCTGACACAGATACGCAGTATTTT. Its translation is CASSLLAADTDTQYF.

The rearrangement links TRBV4-2 to TRBJ2-5, with 9 nucleotides matching TRBD2. Trimming took 0 bases from V and 4 from J; bases not matched to a gene: 18. The CDR3 has 20 amino acids. Germline assignment: CDR1 LGHNA and CDR2 YNFKEQ. The CDR3 DNA is TGTGCCAGCAGCCAAGAACCGACCGGGGCGGGGGGGCCGACTTCAGAGACCCAGTACTTC. This translates into CASSQEPTGAGGPTSETQYF.

The chain recombines TRBV11-2 with TRBJ2-5, with D hard to call. Germline values: CDR1 SGHAT, CDR2 FQNNGV. CDR3 length equals 14 residues. Trimming took off 5 bases at V and 1 base at J, with 11 bases between the two ends. The CDR3 DNA sequence: TGTGCCAGCAGCCCAAACTTTATCCAAGAGACCCAGTACTTC. Translation gives CASSPNFIQETQYF.

The chain uses TRBV30 and TRBJ2-1; 10 bases agree with TRBD1. CDR1 is GTSNPN and CDR2 is SVGIG in the germline V gene (reference sequence). V lost 4 bases and J lost 4; bases outside the gene matches: 7. The CDR3 contains 15 residues. CDR3 sequence: CAWNSGQGVYNEQFF. CDR3 nucleotides: TGTGCCTGGAATTCAGGACAGGGGGTTTACAATGAGCAGTTCTTC.